This entry concerns a single T cell receptor beta chain. Its antigen is currently not known. Per-base qualities were not stored, and no clone one base away is much larger. The trial excluded patients who had a history of autoimmune disease or who were on systemic immunosuppression. Peripheral blood for TCR sequencing was collected from all dose cohorts at baseline, on cycle 4 day 1, and on cycle 7 day 1. The samples were drawn from a first-in-human, open-label, multicenter phase I dose-escalation trial of ivuxolimab. Adults with locally advanced or metastatic melanoma, renal cell carcinoma, hepatocellular carcinoma or head and neck squamous cell carcinoma were enrolled in the trial. Before TCR sequencing, CD4+ T cells and CD8+ T cells from peripheral blood were sorted into separate populations. CDR1 MNHEY and CDR2 SMNVEV are derived from the germline V gene (reference sequence). The CDR3 contains 15 residues, cysteine and phenylalanine counted. The kept DNA is CDR3 alone, 45 bases in frame from the first base. V is cut back by 6 bases and J by 5 bases, with 9 bases in the junction unmatched.

The data are from a study of OX40 agonist ivuxolimab in advanced cancers. Regarding the study in general: Ivuxolimab was an agonistic, fully human IgG2 monoclonal antibody directed against OX40 (CD134), a costimulatory receptor. The paper describes the monotherapy dose-escalation part (N ≈ 52 patients) of the phase I trial of ivuxolimab. Three dose-escalation patients achieved partial responses, one with hepatocellular carcinoma and two with cutaneous melanoma. Prior anti-PD-1, anti-PD-L1 or anti-CTLA-4 therapy was permitted, and checkpoint inhibitors had been received by about 44% of dose-escalation patients. Intravenous ivuxolimab was administered to patients every 2 weeks at six dose levels: 0.01, 0.1, 0.3, 1.5, 3 and 10 mg/kg. Of the 50 to 55 dose-escalation patients, hepatocellular carcinoma was present in about 20, melanoma in around 15, renal cell carcinoma in 9 and head and neck cancer in 9. Peripheral TCRbeta sequencing aimed to test whether ivuxolimab altered TCR sequence diversity and caused clonal T-cell expansion. A male proportion of 82.7% and a mean age of approximately 62 years, ranging from about 20 to 79, were recorded for the dose-escalation cohort.

Genomic DNA was extracted from sorted cells for sequencing of the TCRbeta CDR3 region. The immunoSEQ Assay was used for sequencing of TCRbeta CDR3 regions. The immuneACCESS repertoire file appears here via TCRdb, limited to in-frame rearrangements. These files lack a portion of the clones; in checked studies, under half of the deficit traces to unresolved V genes, and the cause of the others is not known. Recorded for this sample are 90,000 to 120,000 clones; approximately 90% of them occurred a single time. The ten largest clones take up roughly 1.1% of the sample. The full study reports these points: After ivuxolimab, more expanded clones were found on average in CD8+ T cells than in CD4+ T cells. At doses of 0.1 to 3.0 mg/kg, clonal expansion of both CD4+ and CD8+ T cells in blood was seen between baseline and week 6. In the 0.1-3.0 mg/kg groups, partial responders had among the lowest normalized peripheral clonal expansion, particularly in CD8+ T cells. Low levels of normalized T-cell clonal expansion were also seen in some patients who did not respond. Which antigens the clonally expanded peripheral T cells were specific for was not determined.

The chain is made from TRBV27 and TRBJ2-2, with 7 bases in between that match TRBD1. The clonotype was recovered from an adult with an advanced solid tumor such as melanoma, head and neck, liver or kidney cancer. Source: CD4+ or CD8+ T cells sorted from blood, taken in a trial of the OX40 agonist ivuxolimab. The CDR3 in this case is CASRVDRVETGELFF. At the DNA level, the sequence is TGTGCCAGCAGAGTCGACAGGGTGGAAACCGGGGAGCTGTTTTTT.